This T cell receptor (beta chain) emerged from a study of graft-versus-host responses after intestinal transplantation. The CDR3 sequence is 14 residues long. Germline V gene lookup returns CDR1 MNHNY and CDR2 SVGAGI (reference sequence). Between the trimmed V and J ends, which lost 6 bases and 7 bases, there was a span of 15 bases. Assay used: immunoSEQ multiplex PCR; TCRdb lists only in-frame clones, some missing. The sample holds 100,000 to 110,000 clones, more than 85% seen once. Turning to this clone: Its specificity is not known.

The receptor was isolated from a human donor who was the organ donor for an intestinal transplant. The V call is TRBV6-6, the J call TRBJ1-4; weak D call: TRBD1 (6 bases). The sample consisted of unstimulated CD4+ T cells sorted from spleen or lymph node cells, taken before transplant. CDR3 nucleotide sequence: TGTGCCAGCAGCACAAGGGGGTTTGGTGAAAAACTGTTTTTT. Encoded protein: CASSTRGFGEKLFF.